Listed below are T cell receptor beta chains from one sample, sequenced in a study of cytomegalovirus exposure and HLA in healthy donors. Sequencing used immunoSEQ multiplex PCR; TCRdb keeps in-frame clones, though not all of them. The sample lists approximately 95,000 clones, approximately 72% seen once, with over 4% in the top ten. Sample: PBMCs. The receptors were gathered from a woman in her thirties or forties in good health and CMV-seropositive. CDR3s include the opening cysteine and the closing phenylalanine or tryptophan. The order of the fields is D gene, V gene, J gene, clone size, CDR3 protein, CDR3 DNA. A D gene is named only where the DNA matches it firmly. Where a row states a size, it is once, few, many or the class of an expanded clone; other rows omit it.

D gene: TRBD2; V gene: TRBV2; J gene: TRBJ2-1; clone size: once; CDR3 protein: CASRSGVIAGPSYNEQFF; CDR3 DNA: TGTGCCAGCAGGAGCGGGGTTATAGCGGGTCCCTCCTACAATGAGCAGTTCTTC
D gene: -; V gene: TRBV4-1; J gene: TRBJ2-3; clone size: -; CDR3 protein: CASSQDSTGWQYF; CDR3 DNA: TGCGCCAGCAGCCAAGATAGTACTGGTTGGCAGTATTTT
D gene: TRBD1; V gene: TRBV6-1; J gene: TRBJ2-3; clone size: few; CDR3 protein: CASSGQGMKADTQYF; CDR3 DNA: TGTGCCAGCAGCGGACAGGGAATGAAGGCAGATACGCAGTATTTT
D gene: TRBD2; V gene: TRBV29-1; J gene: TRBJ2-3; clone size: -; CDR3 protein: CSGTTSIDTQYF; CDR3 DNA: TGCAGCGGTACGACTAGCATAGATACGCAGTATTTT
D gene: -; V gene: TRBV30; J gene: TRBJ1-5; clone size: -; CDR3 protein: CAWRGGGGNQPQHF; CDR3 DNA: TGTGCCTGGAGGGGAGGCGGGGGGAATCAGCCCCAGCATTTT
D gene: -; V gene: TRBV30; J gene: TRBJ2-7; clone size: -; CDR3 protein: CAWSPEGFDEQYF; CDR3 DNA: TGTGCCTGGAGTCCGGAGGGGTTCGACGAGCAGTACTTC
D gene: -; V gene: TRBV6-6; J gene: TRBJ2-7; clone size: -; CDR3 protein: CASRQREQYF; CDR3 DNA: TGTGCCAGCAGACAAAGAGAGCAGTACTTC
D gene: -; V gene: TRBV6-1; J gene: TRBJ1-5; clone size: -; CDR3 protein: CASSDRRTGRQPQHF; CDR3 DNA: TGTGCCAGCAGTGATCGGAGGACGGGAAGGCAGCCCCAGCATTTT
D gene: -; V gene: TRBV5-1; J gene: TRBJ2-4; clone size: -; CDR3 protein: CASIRDTKTKNIQYF; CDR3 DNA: TGCGCCAGCATTAGGGACACGAAAACCAAAAACATTCAGTACTTC
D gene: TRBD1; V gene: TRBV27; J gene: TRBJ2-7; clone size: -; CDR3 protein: CASSIRQGYEQYF; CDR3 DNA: TGTGCCAGCAGCATCCGACAGGGCTACGAGCAGTACTTC
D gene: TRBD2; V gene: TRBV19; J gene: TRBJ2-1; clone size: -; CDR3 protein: CASSIQGPVAGIPRKNEQFF; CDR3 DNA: TGTGCCAGTAGTATTCAAGGGCCCGTAGCGGGAATCCCCAGGAAGAATGAGCAGTTCTTC
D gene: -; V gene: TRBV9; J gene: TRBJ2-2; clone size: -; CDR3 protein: CASSPGLDTGELFF; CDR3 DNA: TGTGCCAGCAGCCCAGGACTTGACACCGGGGAGCTGTTTTTT
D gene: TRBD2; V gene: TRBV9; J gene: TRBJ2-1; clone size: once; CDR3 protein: CASSVAGTSGRVGNEQFF; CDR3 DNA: TGTGCCAGCAGCGTAGCCGGGACTAGCGGGAGGGTCGGCAATGAGCAGTTCTTC
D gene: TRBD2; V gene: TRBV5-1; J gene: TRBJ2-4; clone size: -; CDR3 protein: CASGVGRGLAKNIQYF; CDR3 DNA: TGCGCCAGCGGAGTGGGGAGGGGTCTAGCCAAAAACATTCAGTACTTC
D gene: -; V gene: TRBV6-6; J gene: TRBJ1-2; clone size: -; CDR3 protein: CASSAGLSGGYTF; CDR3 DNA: TGTGCCAGCAGTGCAGGGTTGTCGGGTGGCTACACCTTC